A single T cell receptor (beta chain) is shown here with its context. Its antigen is as yet unknown. This sample is part of a study of shared clonotypes between healthy human individuals. Study-wide results and limits: The authors expected sequencing depth to affect clonotype sharing among donors. Sharing across a few donors was seen in around 5.1% of naive CD4 clonotypes.

CD45RO negativity and positive selection for CCR7 defined naive CD8 cells, a population that excluded terminally differentiated effector memory CD45RA+ cells. The germline V gene has CDR1 MNHEY and CDR2 SVGAGI. CDR3 size: 15 residues. The ends were cut back, 4 bases at V and 5 bases at J, with 18 bases in the middle. At a deep level, the assay was run. Repertoires were generated with immunoSEQ multiplex PCR, while TCRdb's copy carries only in-frame clones and drops some. The sample lists millions of clones; 85% to 95% were seen once. The TCR originated in a young man in good health. The V and J genes are TRBV6-5 and TRBJ2-7, with D possibly TRBD1 on 5 matching bases. Sequencing input: naive CD8+ T cells sorted from blood. CDR3 in amino acids: CASSSLRALPHEQYF. CDR3 coding DNA: TGTGCCAGCAGTTCTCTCAGGGCCTTACCTCACGAGCAGTACTTC.